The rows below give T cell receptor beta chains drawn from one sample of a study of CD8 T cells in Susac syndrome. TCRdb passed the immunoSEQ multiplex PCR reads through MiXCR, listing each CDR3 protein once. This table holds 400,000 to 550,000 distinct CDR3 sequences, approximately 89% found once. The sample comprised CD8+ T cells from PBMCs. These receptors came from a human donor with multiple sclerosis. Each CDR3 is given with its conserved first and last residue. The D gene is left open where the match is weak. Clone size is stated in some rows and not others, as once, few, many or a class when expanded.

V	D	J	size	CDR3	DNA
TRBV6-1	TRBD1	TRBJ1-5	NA	CASNPPGGDSNQPQHF	TGTGCCAGCAATCCCCCAGGGGGTGATAGCAATCAGCCCCAGCATTTT
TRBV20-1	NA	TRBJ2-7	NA	CSTRVEGYEQYF	TGCAGTACCAGGGTGGAGGGCTACGAGCAGTACTTC
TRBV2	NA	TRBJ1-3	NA	CASSRTLGSPGNTIYF	TGTGCCAGCAGTCGAACACTGGGCAGTCCTGGAAACACCATATATTTT
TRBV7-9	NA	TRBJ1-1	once	CASSLYGELMNTEAFF	TGTGCCAGCAGCTTATACGGCGAGCTCATGAACACTGAAGCTTTCTTT
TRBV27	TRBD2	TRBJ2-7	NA	CASSLLCGGASEQYF	TGTGCCAGCAGTTTATTGTGCGGGGGGGCCAGTGAGCAGTACTTC
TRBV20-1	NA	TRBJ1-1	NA	CSARDLEKASTEAFF	TGCAGTGCTAGAGATTTGGAAAAAGCGAGCACTGAAGCTTTCTTT
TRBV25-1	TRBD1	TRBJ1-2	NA	CASSALGTVDGYTF	TGTGCCAGCAGTGCCCTTGGGACAGTCGATGGCTACACCTTC
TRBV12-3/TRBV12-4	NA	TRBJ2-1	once	CASSFQGTSRFF	TGTGCCAGCAGTTTTCAGGGAACGTCTCGGTTCTTC
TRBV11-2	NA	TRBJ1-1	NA	CASSLYFNTEAFF	TGTGCCAGCAGCTTATACTTTAACACTGAAGCTTTCTTT
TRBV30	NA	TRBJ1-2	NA	CALEEGYTF	TGTGCCTTGGAGGAAGGCTACACCTTC
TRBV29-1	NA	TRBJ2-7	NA	CSVTSTTGYEQYF	TGCAGCGTTACCTCCACAACGGGCTACGAGCAGTACTTC
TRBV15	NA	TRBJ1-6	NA	CATSLGTLPLHF	TGTGCCACCAGCTTAGGGACCTTACCCCTCCACTTT
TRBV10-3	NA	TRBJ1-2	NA	CAIAGWDTEIANYGYTF	TGTGCCATCGCTGGGTGGGACACCGAAATAGCTAACTATGGCTACACCTTC
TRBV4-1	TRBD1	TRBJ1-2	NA	CASSQQQGVFYGYTF	TGCGCCAGCAGCCAGCAACAGGGGGTTTTCTATGGCTACACCTTC
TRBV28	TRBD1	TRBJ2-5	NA	CASSLAVGTGVGYQYF	TGTGCCAGCAGTTTAGCGGTCGGGACAGGGGTCGGATATCAGTACTTC
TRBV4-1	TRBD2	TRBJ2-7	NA	CASSQDLAGVYEQYF	TGCGCCAGCAGCCAAGATTTAGCGGGAGTCTACGAGCAGTACTTC
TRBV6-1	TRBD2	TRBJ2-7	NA	CASSEVGLAGSYEQYF	TGTGCCAGCAGTGAAGTGGGACTAGCGGGCTCCTACGAGCAGTACTTC
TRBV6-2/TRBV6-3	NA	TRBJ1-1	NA	CASSPRERLNTEAFF	TGTGCCAGCAGTCCCAGGGAAAGGCTGAACACTGAAGCTTTCTTT
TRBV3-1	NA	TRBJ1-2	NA	CASSPTGGDGYTF	TGTGCCAGCAGCCCTACGGGAGGCGATGGCTACACCTTC
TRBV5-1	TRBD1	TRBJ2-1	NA	CASSLGTGLYEQFF	TGCGCCAGCAGCTTAGGGACAGGGCTCTATGAGCAGTTCTTC
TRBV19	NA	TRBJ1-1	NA	CASSIFAGTVNTEAFF	TGTGCCAGTAGTATTTTCGCTGGGACCGTGAACACTGAAGCTTTCTTT
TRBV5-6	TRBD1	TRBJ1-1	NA	CASSFEDRHTEAFF	TGTGCCAGCAGCTTTGAGGACAGGCACACTGAAGCTTTCTTT
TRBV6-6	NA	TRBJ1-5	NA	CASSYSTMQPQHF	TGTGCCAGCAGTTACTCGACTATGCAGCCCCAGCATTTT
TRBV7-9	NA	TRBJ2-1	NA	CASSLPLGQAYNEQFF	TGTGCCAGCAGCTTACCCCTGGGGCAGGCCTACAATGAGCAGTTCTTC
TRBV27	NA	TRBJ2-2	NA	CASSPQGQRTALGELFF	TGTGCCAGCAGTCCGCAAGGACAAAGGACGGCTTTAGGGGAGCTGTTTTTT
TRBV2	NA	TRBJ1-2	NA	CASSSQQGHGYTF	TGTGCCAGCAGCTCTCAACAGGGTCATGGCTACACCTTC
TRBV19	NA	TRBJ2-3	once	CASTSTMGTDTQYF	TGTGCCAGTACCTCGACAATGGGGACAGATACGCAGTATTTT
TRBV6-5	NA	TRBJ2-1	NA	CASSYSMGTWQFF	TGTGCCAGCAGTTACTCGATGGGGACATGGCAGTTCTTC
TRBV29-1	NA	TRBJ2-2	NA	CSVEWGTGELFF	TGCAGCGTTGAATGGGGGACCGGGGAGCTGTTTTTT
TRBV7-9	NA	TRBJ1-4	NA	CASSLEGSNEKLFF	TGTGCCAGCAGCTTAGAGGGTTCGAATGAAAAACTGTTTTTT
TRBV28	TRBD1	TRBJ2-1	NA	CASSSRQGNNEQFF	TGTGCCAGCAGTTCACGACAGGGGAACAATGAGCAGTTCTTC
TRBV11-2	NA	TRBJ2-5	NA	CASSVGRGFSETQYF	TGTGCCAGCAGCGTCGGACGGGGTTTTTCGGAGACCCAGTACTTC
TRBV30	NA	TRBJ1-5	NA	CAWSERGYSNQPQHF	TGTGCCTGGAGTGAGCGGGGATATAGCAATCAGCCCCAGCATTTT
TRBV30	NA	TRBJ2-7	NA	CAWSLRGFNYEQYF	TGTGCCTGGAGCCTCAGGGGTTTCAACTACGAGCAGTACTTC
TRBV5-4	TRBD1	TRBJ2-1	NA	CASSLGQTGDHEQFF	TGTGCCAGCAGCTTGGGGCAGACAGGGGATCATGAGCAGTTCTTC
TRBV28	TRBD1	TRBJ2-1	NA	CASSLRGQDNEQFF	TGTGCCAGCAGTTTAAGGGGACAGGACAATGAGCAGTTCTTC
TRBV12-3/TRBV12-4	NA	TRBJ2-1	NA	CASSFTPNEQFF	TGTGCCAGCAGTTTTACCCCGAATGAGCAGTTCTTC
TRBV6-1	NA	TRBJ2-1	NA	CASSEEGAGDGSNEQFF	TGTGCCAGCAGTGAAGAGGGGGCGGGAGATGGGAGCAATGAGCAGTTCTTC
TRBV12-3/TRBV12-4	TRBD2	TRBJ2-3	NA	CASSLLASGGADTQYF	TGTGCCAGCAGTTTATTGGCTAGCGGGGGAGCAGATACGCAGTATTTT
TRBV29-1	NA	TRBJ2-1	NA	CSVELEEGLNEQFF	TGCAGCGTTGAATTAGAGGAAGGATTGAATGAGCAGTTCTTC
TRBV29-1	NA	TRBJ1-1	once	CSVDIGGRAFF	TGCAGCGTTGATATCGGGGGGCGAGCTTTCTTT
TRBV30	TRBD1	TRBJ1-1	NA	CACQPGTGNTEAFF	TGTGCCTGCCAACCCGGGACAGGGAACACTGAAGCTTTCTTT